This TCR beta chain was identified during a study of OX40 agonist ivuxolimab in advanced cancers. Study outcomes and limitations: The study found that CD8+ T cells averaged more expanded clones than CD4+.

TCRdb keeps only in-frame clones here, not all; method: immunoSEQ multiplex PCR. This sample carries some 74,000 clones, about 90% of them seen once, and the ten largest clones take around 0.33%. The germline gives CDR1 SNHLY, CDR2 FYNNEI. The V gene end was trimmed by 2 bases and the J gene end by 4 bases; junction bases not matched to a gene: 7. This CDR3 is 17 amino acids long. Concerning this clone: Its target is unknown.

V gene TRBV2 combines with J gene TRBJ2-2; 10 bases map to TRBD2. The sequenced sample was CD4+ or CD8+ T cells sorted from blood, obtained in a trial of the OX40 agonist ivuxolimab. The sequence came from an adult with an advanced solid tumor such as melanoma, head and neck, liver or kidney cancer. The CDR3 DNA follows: TGTGCCAGCAGTGAACTAGCGGGGGCACAATTCACCGGGGAGCTGTTTTTT. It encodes CASSELAGAQFTGELFF.